Sequencing of this T cell receptor (beta chain) was carried out in a study of T cells in Graves' hyperthyroidism and ophthalmopathy (dated by TCRdb to between 2018 and 2020). For the study in its entirety: Peripheral blood was sampled at the time of initial diagnosis, prior to any treatment. TCR V-J signatures able to tell the groups apart were searched for in a discovery cohort of 100 patients, of whom approximately 40 had Graves' ophthalmopathy and more than 55 had stable Graves' hyperthyroidism. Prospective prediction of ophthalmopathy was tested in an independent validation cohort consisting of fewer than 20 hyperthyroidism patients and approximately 16 patients who later progressed to ophthalmopathy. The 75 to 100 discovery patients were randomly divided into training and test sets at a 7:3 ratio. In about 6 Graves' hyperthyroidism patients, the study also compared T-cell repertoires from thyroid tissue with T-cell repertoires from blood. Following sampling, methimazole starting at 30 mg daily was given to hyperthyroidism patients, and high-dose intravenous methylprednisolone was given to ophthalmopathy patients. According to the paper, TCR Vbeta CDR3 sequencing was carried out on some 130 peripheral blood samples, which came from approximately 43 ophthalmopathy, around 74 hyperthyroidism and approximately 17 progressor patients. On the study overall, not on this receptor specifically: Ophthalmopathy was separated from stable hyperthyroidism by a 13 V-J signature model, with around 90% sensitivity and about 81% specificity obtained in cross-validation and 80%/75% obtained in testing. In validation, progression to ophthalmopathy was predicted by the model with nearly 71% sensitivity and 72.22% specificity, a median of roughly six months before onset. Blood samples also contained most of the expanded thyroid clonotypes (frequency above 0.001), which suggests that blood repertoires may reflect thyroid immune responses. Sample size was not statistically predetermined, and blinding of investigators to group allocation was not performed.

The CDR3, cysteine through phenylalanine, is 10 amino acids long. The entry retains the CDR3 DNA only, 30 bases that are in frame from base 1. As encoded in the germline V gene (reference sequence), CDR1 is LGHDT while CDR2 is YNNKEL. Worth noting for this clonotype: No cognate antigen has been identified for it. A much larger clone sits a single nucleotide away, making a read error possible.

The TCR beta CDR3 regions were amplified from the RNA transcripts. The TCR CDR3 was subjected to a first round of RT-PCR using the HTBI primer set and the Qiagen OneStep RT-PCR kit. Libraries were constructed in a second round of multiplex PCR, after which size selection and purification were performed. Libraries were sequenced paired-end with 100 bp reads on an Illumina HiSeq2000. On the authors' methods: SOAPnuke was used to process the raw data, throwing out any read that contained adapters or uncalled bases, had a mean Phred below 15, or lacked an exact constant-primer or identifier match. COPE v1.2.5 was used to merge high-quality paired reads, and clonotypes were defined as unique nucleotide sequences. MiTCR v1.1 was used to align clonotypes to the IMGT TRBV, TRBD and TRBJ reference segments. The analysis was restricted to V-J combinations with a frequency above 0.0001, which together covered 99% to 99.2% of the repertoires. The TCS score was defined as F50 (clonal expansion) divided by E x V (chaos), with BLOSUM62-based TCRdist calculated between CDR3 peptides within each V-J. Welch's t-statistics and random forest reduced around 510 V-J features to roughly 13, which were used in a naive Bayes classifier (R e1071). TCRdb handled the public reads itself, with Q25 trimming in fastp and clone calling in MiXCR, and kept productive beta chains. Each entry merges the rows of one CDR3 protein and shows their most common DNA and genes. It is TCRdb's table, rather than the study itself, that gives the V and J calls and clone size. Counted in this sample were over 650,000 distinct CDR3 sequences; less than 20% of them appeared once. Of the sample, under 8.5% is held by the ten largest clones.

Graves' hyperthyroidism was defined as stable when no progression to ophthalmopathy occurred over 18 months of follow-up. Hyperthyroidism patients were newly diagnosed, had a disease duration of under 2 months, and were aged 18 to 65 years. Patients with uncontrolled infections, other autoimmune diseases, pregnancy or lactation were excluded. Clinical symptoms, serum thyroxine and TRAb, thyroid ultrasound, and orbital computed tomography formed the basis for the diagnoses. PBMCs were separated from roughly 9.6 ml of fresh peripheral blood using Ficoll-Paque density gradient centrifugation. Total RNA was extracted with Trizol reagent, and quality was checked on an Agilent 2100 Bioanalyzer.

Recombination connected TRBV3-1 to TRBJ2-5, and possibly TRBD2, on 5 matching bases. The clonotype was recovered from a man between 18 and 29 years old with Graves' hyperthyroidism. The sample comprised blood. The DNA is TGTGTCAGCAGCGGAGGGACCCAGTACTTC. It codes for CVSSGGTQYF.